Listed below are T cell receptor beta chains from one sample, sequenced in a study of T cell responses to AZD1222 COVID-19 vaccine. Using immunoSEQ multiplex PCR, the repertoire was profiled, and TCRdb retains in-frame clones only, with some absent. The sample carries some 99,000 clones, over 80% recorded once. This specimen consisted of peripheral blood, obtained on day 0 of AZD1222 vaccination. These receptors originate from an adult in good health. The CDR3 runs from the conserved cysteine through the conserved F or W. D genes are given only for firm matches. The size of a clone is reported for some rows only, either as once, few or many, or as a class for expanded clones.

V gene,CDR3 length,D gene,J gene,clone size,CDR3 DNA,CDR3 protein
TRBV11-3,14,-,TRBJ1-1,once,TGTGCCAGCAGCCTTGGAGGGGTTAGCACTGAAGCTTTCTTT,CASSLGGVSTEAFF
TRBV9,15,TRBD2,TRBJ2-1,few,TGTGCCAGCAGCGGGGGACTAGCGAGCGGCGATGAGCAGTTCTTC,CASSGGLASGDEQFF
TRBV19,13,-,TRBJ2-1,-,TGTGCCAGTAGCGGACAGACATACAATGAGCAGTTCTTC,CASSGQTYNEQFF
TRBV2,16,TRBD1,TRBJ1-2,-,TGTGCCAGCAGTCCGGGACAGGGTGCCCCTTACTATGGCTACACCTTC,CASSPGQGAPYYGYTF
TRBV7-2,14,TRBD1,TRBJ1-2,medium-sized,TGTGCCAGCAGCTTAGGGGACAGAGGGTATGGCTACACCTTC,CASSLGDRGYGYTF
TRBV5-4,15,TRBD1,TRBJ1-2,-,TGTGCCAGCAGCTTGCTCCTCGACAGGGGAAGGAGCTACACCTTC,CASSLLLDRGRSYTF
TRBV19,16,TRBD1,TRBJ2-3,-,TGTGCCAGTAGTCCAACCCCAGGGGGCCGCACAGATACGCAGTATTTT,CASSPTPGGRTDTQYF
TRBV7-8,13,-,TRBJ2-3,few,TGTGCCAGCAGCTCCTCTCAAAGGGATACGCAGTATTTT,CASSSSQRDTQYF
TRBV4-3,16,TRBD1,TRBJ1-4,-,TGCGCCAGCAGCCAAGATATCGGGACAGGGCCTGAAAAACTGTTTTTT,CASSQDIGTGPEKLFF
TRBV5-1,14,-,TRBJ1-5,-,TGCGCCAGCAGCTTGGGCGGGGGGGGTCAGCCCCAGCATTTT,CASSLGGGGQPQHF
TRBV14,14,-,TRBJ1-2,-,TGTGCCAGCAGCCAGGCGGGCCGTCGCTATGGCTACACCTTC,CASSQAGRRYGYTF
TRBV7-2,14,-,TRBJ2-7,-,TGTGCCAGCAGCTTAGTAGGTGGCCCCTACGAGCAGTACTTC,CASSLVGGPYEQYF
TRBV5-1,17,TRBD2,TRBJ2-3,once,TGCGCCAGCAGCACTCAGCCTCCTAGCGGGAGTGGGGATACGCAGTATTTT,CASSTQPPSGSGDTQYF
TRBV20-1,13,-,TRBJ1-5,once,TGCAGTGCTAGTTCCCAGGGTGATTCGCCCCAGCATTTT,CSASSQGDSPQHF
TRBV2,14,-,TRBJ1-4,-,TGTGCCAGCAGAGATTTGACATATACTGAAAAACTGTTTTTT,CASRDLTYTEKLFF
TRBV6-5,11,-,TRBJ1-2,-,TGTGCCACCTGGGTACAGGGTGGCTACACCTTC,CATWVQGGYTF
TRBV14,18,-,TRBJ1-6,-,TGTGCCAGCAGCCAAGGAATAGGGAGGGGAGACTGGAATTCACCCCTCCACTTT,CASSQGIGRGDWNSPLHF
TRBV29-1,12,TRBD1,TRBJ1-2,few,TGCAGCGACTTCGACAGGGACGGCGGCTACACCTTC,CSDFDRDGGYTF
TRBV7-2,15,-,TRBJ1-1,-,TGTGCCAGCAGCTTAGTGGGGGGCGCCAACACTGAAGCTTTCTTT,CASSLVGGANTEAFF
TRBV5-5,12,-,TRBJ1-5,-,TGTGCCAGCAGCTTATCCGGACAGCCCCAGCATTTT,CASSLSGQPQHF
TRBV3-1/TRBV3-2,16,-,TRBJ1-1,-,TGTGCCAGCAGCCAAGCCCCGGGGGGCTCGGGCACTGAAGCTTTCTTT,CASSQAPGGSGTEAFF
TRBV7-2,16,-,TRBJ2-7,-,TGTGCCAGCAGCTTAGGCGGCATACCCCCTTCCTACGAGCAGTACTTC,CASSLGGIPPSYEQYF
TRBV27,13,TRBD1,TRBJ2-7,-,TGTGCCAGCAGTCCCTGGGACAGGGACGAGCAGTACTTC,CASSPWDRDEQYF
TRBV18,19,TRBD1,TRBJ1-1,-,TGTGCCAGCTCACCCAGGGGGACAGGCGAAGGTAGCTGGAACACTGAAGCTTTCTTT,CASSPRGTGEGSWNTEAFF
TRBV7-8,14,-,TRBJ2-7,-,TGTGCCAGCAGCCAAACCCCCGCAGGGGAGGAGCAGTACTTC,CASSQTPAGEEQYF
TRBV6-5,13,-,TRBJ1-1,-,TGTGCCAGCAGTTACGACGGGAACACTGAAGCTTTCTTT,CASSYDGNTEAFF
TRBV3-1/TRBV3-2,16,TRBD1,TRBJ2-1,-,TGTGCCAGCAGCCGCGATCCCGGGACAGGAGGGAATGAGCAGTTCTTC,CASSRDPGTGGNEQFF
TRBV10-3,11,-,TRBJ2-5,once,TGTGCCATCGGGCAGGAAGAGACCCAGTACTTC,CAIGQEETQYF
TRBV5-1,15,-,TRBJ2-5,-,TGCGCCAGCAGCTTACTCCTACTATTAGAAGAGACCCAGTACTTC,CASSLLLLLEETQYF
TRBV5-4,13,-,TRBJ1-2,-,TGTGCCAGCAGCTTCGGGCAGAACTATGGCTACACCTTC,CASSFGQNYGYTF
TRBV7-8,17,-,TRBJ1-4,-,TGTGCCAGCAGCTTATGGGGCAGGGCCCATCAAGGTGAAAAACTGTTTTTT,CASSLWGRAHQGEKLFF
TRBV5-1,14,TRBD1,TRBJ1-2,-,TGCGCCAGCAGCTTGGATGGGGACAGGGTTGGCTACACCTTC,CASSLDGDRVGYTF
TRBV24-1,12,TRBD1,TRBJ1-2,once,TGTGCCACCAGTGATGCAGGGGGGGGCTACACCTTC,CATSDAGGGYTF
TRBV12-3/TRBV12-4,13,TRBD2,TRBJ2-5,-,TGTGCCAGCAGTATAGCGGGGGAAGAGACCCAGTACTTC,CASSIAGEETQYF
TRBV5-1,14,TRBD1,TRBJ1-2,-,TGCGCCAGCAACGGACAGGGGGGAAACTATGGCTACACCTTC,CASNGQGGNYGYTF
TRBV18,15,TRBD1,TRBJ1-2,-,TGTGCCAGCTCACCAGGGACAGGGATTGGCTATGGCTACACCTTC,CASSPGTGIGYGYTF
TRBV10-1,15,-,TRBJ2-5,-,TGCGCCAGCAGTGACGGGCGACCCCCAGAAGAGACCCAGTACTTC,CASSDGRPPEETQYF
TRBV5-4,16,TRBD2,TRBJ2-7,-,TGTGCCAGCAGCTTGGGACTAGCGGGAGTGAACTACGAGCAGTACTTC,CASSLGLAGVNYEQYF
TRBV15,14,-,TRBJ1-5,-,TGTGCCACCAGCCTTAGGACGACGGGACAGCCCCAGCATTTT,CATSLRTTGQPQHF
TRBV19,15,-,TRBJ2-3,-,TGTGCCAGTAGTATTGCCGGGGTATTCACAGATACGCAGTATTTT,CASSIAGVFTDTQYF
TRBV6-5,15,-,TRBJ2-1,-,TGTGCCAGCAGTTACTGGAGTCCGGGGCGTAATGAGCAGTTCTTC,CASSYWSPGRNEQFF
TRBV4-1,12,-,TRBJ2-1,-,TGCGCCAGCAGTCCGAATCGCAACGAGCAGTTCTTC,CASSPNRNEQFF
TRBV19,15,-,TRBJ1-5,-,TGTGCCAGTAGTACCCTAACAGGGAGCAATCAGCCCCAGCATTTT,CASSTLTGSNQPQHF
TRBV5-1,13,-,TRBJ2-1,-,TGCGCCAGCAGCTTGGGCGGGTACAATGAGCAGTTCTTC,CASSLGGYNEQFF
TRBV21-1,15,-,TRBJ1-5,-,TGTGCCAGCCCCGCGTGCCCGGATGGAAATCAGCCCCAGCATTTT,CASPACPDGNQPQHF
TRBV7-4,16,-,TRBJ2-7,-,TGTGCCAGCAGCCCTAATCGGGGCAGGGATACCTACGAGCAGTACTTC,CASSPNRGRDTYEQYF
TRBV30,12,TRBD1,TRBJ1-1,-,TGTGCCTGTCAGACAGGGGGCACTGAAGCTTTCTTT,CACQTGGTEAFF
TRBV18,15,-,TRBJ2-1,-,TGTGCCAGCTCACTACTCCGGGTAGGGGCACATGAGCAGTTCTTC,CASSLLRVGAHEQFF
TRBV24-1,14,-,TRBJ1-5,-,TGTGCCACCAGTGACAGGGAGGGCAATCAGCCCCAGCATTTT,CATSDREGNQPQHF
TRBV29-1,11,-,TRBJ2-3,-,TGCAGCGTTGAAGATCCCCGACTGCAGTATTTT,CSVEDPRLQYF
TRBV7-9,15,-,TRBJ1-1,-,TGTGCCAGCAGCTTTTCCCTTCTAATGAACACTGAAGCTTTCTTT,CASSFSLLMNTEAFF
TRBV24-1,13,-,TRBJ1-1,-,TGTGCCACCAGTGACGGGGAGAACACTGAAGCTTTCTTT,CATSDGENTEAFF
TRBV18,15,-,TRBJ1-5,-,TGTGCCAGCTCCCTCGAAGGGGGAAGCAATCAGCCCCAGCATTTT,CASSLEGGSNQPQHF